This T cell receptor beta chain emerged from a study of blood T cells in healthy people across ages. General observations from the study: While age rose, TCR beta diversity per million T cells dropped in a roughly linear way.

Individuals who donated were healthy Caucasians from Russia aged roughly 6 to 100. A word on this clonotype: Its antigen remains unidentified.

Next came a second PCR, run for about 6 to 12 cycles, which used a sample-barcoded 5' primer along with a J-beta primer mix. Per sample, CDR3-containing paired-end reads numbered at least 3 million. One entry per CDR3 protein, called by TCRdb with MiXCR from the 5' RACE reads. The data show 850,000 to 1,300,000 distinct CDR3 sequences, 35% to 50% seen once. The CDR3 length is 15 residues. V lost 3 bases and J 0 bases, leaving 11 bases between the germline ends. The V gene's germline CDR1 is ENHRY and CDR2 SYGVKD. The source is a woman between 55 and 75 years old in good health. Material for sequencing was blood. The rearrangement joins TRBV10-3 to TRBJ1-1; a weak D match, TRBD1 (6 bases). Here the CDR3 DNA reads TGTGCCATCAGTGATACCGGGACAATGAACACTGAAGCTTTCTTT. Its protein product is CAISDTGTMNTEAFF.